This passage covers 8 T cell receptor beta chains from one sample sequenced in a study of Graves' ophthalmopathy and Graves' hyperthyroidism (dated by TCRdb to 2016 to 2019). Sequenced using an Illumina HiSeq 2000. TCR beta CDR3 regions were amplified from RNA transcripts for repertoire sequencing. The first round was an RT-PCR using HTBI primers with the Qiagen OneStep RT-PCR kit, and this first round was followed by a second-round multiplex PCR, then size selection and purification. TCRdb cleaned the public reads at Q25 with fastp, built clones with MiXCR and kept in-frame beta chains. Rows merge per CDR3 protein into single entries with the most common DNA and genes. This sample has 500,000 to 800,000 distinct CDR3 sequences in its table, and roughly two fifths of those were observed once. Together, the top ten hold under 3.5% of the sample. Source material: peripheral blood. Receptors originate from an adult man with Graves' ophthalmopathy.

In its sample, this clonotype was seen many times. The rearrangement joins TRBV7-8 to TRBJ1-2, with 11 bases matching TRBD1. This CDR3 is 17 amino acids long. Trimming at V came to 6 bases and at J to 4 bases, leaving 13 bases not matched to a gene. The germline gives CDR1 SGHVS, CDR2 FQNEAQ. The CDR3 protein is CASSLRTGGGPGYGYTF. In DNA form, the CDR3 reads TGTGCCAGCAGTCTCCGGACAGGGGGCGGCCCTGGCTATGGCTACACCTTC.

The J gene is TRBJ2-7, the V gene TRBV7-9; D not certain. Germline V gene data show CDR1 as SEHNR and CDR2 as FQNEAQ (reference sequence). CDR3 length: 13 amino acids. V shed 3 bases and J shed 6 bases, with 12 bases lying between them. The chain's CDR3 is CASSFVVSGEQYF. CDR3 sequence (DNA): TGTGCCAGCAGCTTCGTGGTCAGTGGCGAGCAGTACTTC. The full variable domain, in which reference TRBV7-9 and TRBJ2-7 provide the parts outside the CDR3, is DTGVSQNPRHKITKRGQNVTFRCDPISEHNRLYWYRQTLGQGPEFLTYFQNEAQLEKSRLLSDRFSAERPKGSFSTLEIQRTEQGDSAMYLCASSFVVSGEQYFGPGTRLTVT.

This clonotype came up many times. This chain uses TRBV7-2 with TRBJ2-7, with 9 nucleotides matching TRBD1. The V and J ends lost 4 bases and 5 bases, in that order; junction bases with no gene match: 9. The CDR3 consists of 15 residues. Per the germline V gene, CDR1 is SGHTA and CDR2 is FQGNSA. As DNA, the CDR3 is TGTGCCAGCAGCTCCCCGGGACAGGGTATCCACGAGCAGTACTTC. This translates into CASSSPGQGIHEQYF.

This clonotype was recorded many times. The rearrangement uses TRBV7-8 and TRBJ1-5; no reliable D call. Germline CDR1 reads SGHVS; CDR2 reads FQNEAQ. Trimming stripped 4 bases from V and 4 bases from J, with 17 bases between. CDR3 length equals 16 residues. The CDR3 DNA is TGTGCCAGCAGCTACAGCCGGACCTCGGGGAATCAGCCCCAGCATTTT. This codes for CASSYSRTSGNQPQHF.

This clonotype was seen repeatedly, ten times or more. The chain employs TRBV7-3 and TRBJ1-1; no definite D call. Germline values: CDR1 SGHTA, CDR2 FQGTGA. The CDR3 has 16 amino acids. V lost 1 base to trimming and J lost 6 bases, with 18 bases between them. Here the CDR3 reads CASSLNPAARQAEAFF. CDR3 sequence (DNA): TGTGCCAGCAGCTTAAATCCCGCGGCCAGGCAGGCTGAAGCTTTCTTT.

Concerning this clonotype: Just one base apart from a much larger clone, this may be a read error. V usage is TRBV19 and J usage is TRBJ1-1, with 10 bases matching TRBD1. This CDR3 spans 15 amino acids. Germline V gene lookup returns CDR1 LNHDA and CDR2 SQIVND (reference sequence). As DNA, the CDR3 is TGTGCCAGTAGTATAGGGGGACAGGGGTACACTGTAGCTTTCTTT. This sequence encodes CASSIGGQGYTVAFF. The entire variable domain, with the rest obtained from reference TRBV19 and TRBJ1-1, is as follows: DGGITQSPKYLFRKEGQNVTLSCEQNLNHDAMYWYRQDPGQGLRLIYYSQIVNDFQKGDIAEGYSVSREKKESFPLTVTSAQKNPTAFYLCASSIGGQGYTVAFFGQGTRLTVV.

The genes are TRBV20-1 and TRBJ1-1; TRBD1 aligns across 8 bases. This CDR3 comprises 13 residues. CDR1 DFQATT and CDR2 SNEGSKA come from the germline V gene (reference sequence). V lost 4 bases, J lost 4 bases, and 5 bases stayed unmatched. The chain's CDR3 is CSAMGDRSTEAFF. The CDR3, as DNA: TGCAGTGCTATGGGGGACAGGAGCACTGAAGCTTTCTTT.

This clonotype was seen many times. The CDR3 here is CSARTGNTIYF. In DNA form, the CDR3 reads TGCAGTGCTAGAACCGGAAACACCATATATTTT. The V call is TRBV20-1, the J call TRBJ1-3; D call uncertain. V shed 2 bases and J shed 4 bases, with 3 bases lying between them. This CDR3 spans 11 amino acids. Looked up from germline, CDR1 is DFQATT and CDR2 is SNEGSKA (reference sequence).